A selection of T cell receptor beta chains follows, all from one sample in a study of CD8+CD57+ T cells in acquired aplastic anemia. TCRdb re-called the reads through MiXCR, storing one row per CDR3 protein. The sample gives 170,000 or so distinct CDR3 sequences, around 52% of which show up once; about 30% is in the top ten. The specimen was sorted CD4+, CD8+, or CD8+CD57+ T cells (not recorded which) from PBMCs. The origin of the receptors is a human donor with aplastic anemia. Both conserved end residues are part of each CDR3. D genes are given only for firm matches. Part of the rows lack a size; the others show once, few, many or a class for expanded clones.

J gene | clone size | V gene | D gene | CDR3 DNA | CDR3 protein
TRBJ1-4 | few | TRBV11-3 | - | TGTGCCAGCAGCTTGGGCCCCAGTAATGAAAAACTGTTTTTT | CASSLGPSNEKLFF
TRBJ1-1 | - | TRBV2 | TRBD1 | TGTGCCAGCAGCGGGGACAGGGCACGACCTGAAGCTTTCTTT | CASSGDRARPEAFF
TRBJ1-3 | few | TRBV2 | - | TGTGCCACCGCGTTTTCCTCTGGAAACACCATATATTTT | CATAFSSGNTIYF
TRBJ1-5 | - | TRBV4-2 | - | TGTGCCAGCAGCCAAGAAAACAGGAATGATCAGCCCCAGCATTTT | CASSQENRNDQPQHF
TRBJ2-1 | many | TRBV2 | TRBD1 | TGTGCCAGCACCCCGGGACAGGGATGGGATGAGCAGTTCTTC | CASTPGQGWDEQFF
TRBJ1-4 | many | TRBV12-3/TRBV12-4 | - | TGTGCCAGCGGGACAACAACTAATGAAAAACTGTTTTTT | CASGTTTNEKLFF
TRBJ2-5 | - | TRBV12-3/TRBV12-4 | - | TGTGCCAGCAGTGGGACACCTCGGGGGACCCAGTACTTC | CASSGTPRGTQYF
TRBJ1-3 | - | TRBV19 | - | TGTGCCAGTAGGCAGGGAGCTGGAAACACCATATATTTT | CASRQGAGNTIYF
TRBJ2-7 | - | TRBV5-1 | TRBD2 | TGCGCCAGCAGCTTGCGAGGGACTAGCGGGACCTACGAGCAGTACTTC | CASSLRGTSGTYEQYF
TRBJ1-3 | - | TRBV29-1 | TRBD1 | TGCAGCGTTAGAACAGGGGGCTCTGGAAACACCATATACTTT | CSVRTGGSGNTIYF
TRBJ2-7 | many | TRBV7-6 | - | TGTGCCAGCAGCTTACTACAGAGTCCTAGCTACGAGCAGTACTTC | CASSLLQSPSYEQYF
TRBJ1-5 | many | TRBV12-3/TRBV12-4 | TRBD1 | TGTGCCAGCGGGGGGGACAGGGGGTCCAATCAGCCCCAGCATTTT | CASGGDRGSNQPQHF
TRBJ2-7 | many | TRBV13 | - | TGTGCCAGCAGCCCCAGAGTACGGGGTTCCTACGAGCAGTACTTC | CASSPRVRGSYEQYF
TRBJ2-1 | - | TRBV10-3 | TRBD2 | TGTGCCATCAATCCAGCGGGGGGCCTCAGCTCCTACAATGAGCAGTTCTTC | CAINPAGGLSSYNEQFF
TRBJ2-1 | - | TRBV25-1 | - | TGTGCCAGCAGTGAATCTACAGGGGAGGTGAATGAGCAGTTCTTC | CASSESTGEVNEQFF
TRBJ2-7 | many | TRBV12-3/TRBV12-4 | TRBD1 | TGTGCCAGCAGTCCCCGGGACAGGGGAGATTACGAGCAGTACTTC | CASSPRDRGDYEQYF
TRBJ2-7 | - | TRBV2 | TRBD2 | TGTGCCAGCAGGACTAGCGGGCACTACGAGCAGTACTTC | CASRTSGHYEQYF
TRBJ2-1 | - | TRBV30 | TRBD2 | TGTGCCTGGAGTGGGCTAGCGGGAGGAGGCTACAATGAGCAGTTCTTC | CAWSGLAGGGYNEQFF
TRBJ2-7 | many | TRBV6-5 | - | TGTGCCAGCAGTTACTCCCAGAGCTCCTACGAGCAGTACTTC | CASSYSQSSYEQYF
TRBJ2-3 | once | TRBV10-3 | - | TGTGCCATCAGTGAGTTTGAAGGCGATACGCAGTATTTT | CAISEFEGDTQYF
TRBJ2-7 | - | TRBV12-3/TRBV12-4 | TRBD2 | TGTGCCAGCAGTCTTAGCGGGGGTACCTACGAGCAGTACTTC | CASSLSGGTYEQYF
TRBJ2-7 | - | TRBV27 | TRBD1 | TGTGCCAGCAGACCCGGGACAGACGAGCAGTACTTC | CASRPGTDEQYF
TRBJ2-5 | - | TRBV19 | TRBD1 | TGTGCCAGTAGGAAGACAGGGGGCCCGGAGACCCAGTACTTC | CASRKTGGPETQYF
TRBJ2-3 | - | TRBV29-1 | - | TGCAGCGTTGTCCCAGGGACAGATACGCAGTATTTT | CSVVPGTDTQYF
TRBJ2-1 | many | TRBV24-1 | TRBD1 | TGTGCCACCGGACAGGGACCGGATGAGCAGTTCTTC | CATGQGPDEQFF
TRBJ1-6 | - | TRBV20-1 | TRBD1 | TGCAGTGCCGTGACAGGGGTAAATTCACCCCTCCACTTT | CSAVTGVNSPLHF
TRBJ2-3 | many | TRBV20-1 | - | TGCAGTGCTTTCTCACAGGGTGGGACAGATACGCAGTATTTT | CSAFSQGGTDTQYF
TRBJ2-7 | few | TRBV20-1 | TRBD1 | TGCAGTGCTGGAGACAGGGAACCTTACGAGCAGTACTTC | CSAGDREPYEQYF
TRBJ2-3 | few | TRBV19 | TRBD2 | TGTGCCAGTAGTCCTCCCCCCGGGACTAGCGGGGATATAATACCCACAGATACGCAGTATTTT | CASSPPPGTSGDIIPTDTQYF
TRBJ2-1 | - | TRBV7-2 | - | TGTGCCAGCAGCTCCCTAGGGCCGGAAAAGCAGTTCTTC | CASSSLGPEKQFF
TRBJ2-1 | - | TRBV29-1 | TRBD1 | TGCAGCGTCCACCGGGACAGGGGGCAAAATGAGCAGTTCTTC | CSVHRDRGQNEQFF
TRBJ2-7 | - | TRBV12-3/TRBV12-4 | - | TGTGCCAGCAGTTTAGCCAGACAGACCGTCTCCTACGAGCAGTACTTC | CASSLARQTVSYEQYF
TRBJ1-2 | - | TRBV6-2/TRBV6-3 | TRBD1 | TGTGCCAGCAGTTACTCGATGACAGGGGCTTCCCATTGGGATGGCTACACCTTC | CASSYSMTGASHWDGYTF
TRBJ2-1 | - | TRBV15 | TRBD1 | TGTGCCACCGGGACAGGATCGTTCGATGAGCAGTTCTTC | CATGTGSFDEQFF
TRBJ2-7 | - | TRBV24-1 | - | TGTGCCACCAGTGGTGGCGGGCACTCCTACGAGCAGTACTTC | CATSGGGHSYEQYF
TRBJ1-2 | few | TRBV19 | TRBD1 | TGTGCCAGTAGGGGCCTCCAGGGGGATTGGGTTGGCTACACCTTC | CASRGLQGDWVGYTF
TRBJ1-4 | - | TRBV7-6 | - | TGTGCCAGCAGCTTAGGGGGCGTCAGGTATGAAAAACTGTTTTTT | CASSLGGVRYEKLFF
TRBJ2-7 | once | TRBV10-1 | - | TGCGCCAGCAGTGAGTCCTGCGTCACAGCTGGCTCCTACGAGCAGTACTTC | CASSESCVTAGSYEQYF
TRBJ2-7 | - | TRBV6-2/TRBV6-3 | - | TGTGCCAGCAGAAGATCGTTTTACGAGCAGTACTTC | CASRRSFYEQYF
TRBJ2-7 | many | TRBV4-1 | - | TGCGCCAGCAGCCCCATCGGGGGATTGCACGAGCAGTACTTC | CASSPIGGLHEQYF
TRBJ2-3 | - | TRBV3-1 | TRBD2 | TGTGCCAGCAGCCCGCCCCCGACTAGCGGGAGCACAGATACGCAGTATTTT | CASSPPPTSGSTDTQYF
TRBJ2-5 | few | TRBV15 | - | TGTGCCACCAGCAGTTCAGGGGCGGGAGAGACCCAGTACTTC | CATSSSGAGETQYF